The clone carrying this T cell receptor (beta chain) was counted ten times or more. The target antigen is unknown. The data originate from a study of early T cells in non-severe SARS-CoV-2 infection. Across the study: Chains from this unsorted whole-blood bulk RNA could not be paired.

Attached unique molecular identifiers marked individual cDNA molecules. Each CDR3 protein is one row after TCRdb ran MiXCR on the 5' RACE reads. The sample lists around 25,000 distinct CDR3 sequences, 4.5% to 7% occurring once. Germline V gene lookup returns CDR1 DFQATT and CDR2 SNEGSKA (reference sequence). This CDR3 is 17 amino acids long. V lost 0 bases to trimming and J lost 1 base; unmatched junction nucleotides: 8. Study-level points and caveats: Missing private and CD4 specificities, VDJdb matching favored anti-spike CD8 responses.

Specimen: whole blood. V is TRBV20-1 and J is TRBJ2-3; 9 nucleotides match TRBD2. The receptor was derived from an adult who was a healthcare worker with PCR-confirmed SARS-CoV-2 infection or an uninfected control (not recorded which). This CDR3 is CSARDDTKRGGTDTQYF. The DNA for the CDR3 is TGCAGTGCTAGAGATGATACAAAGCGGGGGGGCACAGATACGCAGTATTTT.